One sample yielded the 4 T cell receptor beta chains listed below, sequenced in a study of CD8 T cells in Susac syndrome. With random hexamers, reverse transcription was performed on about 0.45 to 1 ug of RNA. TCRdb re-analysed the immunoSEQ multiplex PCR reads in MiXCR, keeping a single row per CDR3 protein. The sample lists fewer than 200,000 distinct CDR3 sequences, about 95% occurring once. What was sequenced was CD4+ T cells from PBMCs. The source of these receptors is a human donor in good health.

The V and J genes are TRBV11-1 and TRBJ2-5, with TRBD2 matching 7 bases. V was pared by 5 bases and J by 2 bases, with 5 bases of the junction left unmatched. The CDR3 spans 14 residues. Germline V gene sequence: CDR1 SGHAT, CDR2 FQDESV (reference sequence). The CDR3 DNA sequence: TGTGCCAGCAGCCATTCTAGCGGACAAGAGACCCAGTACTTC. Amino acid sequence: CASSHSSGQETQYF.

The chain couples TRBV18 to TRBJ2-3; D may be TRBD1 (6 bases). This CDR3 region has 14 residues. V gave up 6 bases and J gave up 2 bases, with 12 bases separating them. The V gene's germline CDR1 is KGHSH and CDR2 LQKENI. Written as DNA, the CDR3 is TGTGCCAGCTCCATCAGGGGATCCACAGATACGCAGTATTTT. Translated: CASSIRGSTDTQYF.

The rearrangement links TRBV29-1 to TRBJ2-4; D is perhaps TRBD1 (5 bases). V lost 4 bases and J lost 9, with 16 bases in between. Germline CDR1 SQVTM, CDR2 ANQGSEA. The CDR3 is made up of 13 amino acids. The CDR3 nucleotides read TGCAGCGTTGCGGACCAGACTGGGGCCATTCAGTACTTC. It is translated as CSVADQTGAIQYF. Together with reference TRBV29-1 and TRBJ2-4, the CDR3 gives the full variable domain: SAVISQKPSRDICQRGTSLTIQCQVDSQVTMMFWYRQQPGQSLTLIATANQGSEATYESGFVIDKFPISRPNLTFSTLTVSNMSPEDSSIYLCSVADQTGAIQYFGAGTRLSVL.

The genes are TRBV1 and TRBJ1-5. TRBV1 is deemed a pseudogene. The CDR3 sequence is 14 residues long. The CDR3 sequence is CTSSRRGSNQPQHF. CDR3 nucleotides: TGCACCAGCAGCCGAAGAGGGAGCAATCAGCCCCAGCATTTT.